The T cell receptor beta chain under discussion was sequenced for a study of T cell repertoires in cytomegalovirus infection. The overall study: It was recently identified HLA-C-restricted and well-studied HLA-B-restricted CMV epitopes that the study used. Through public TCR beta signatures, both CMV infection and matching HLA type were indicated. Study-level findings and limits: The study identified carriers of CMV plus the relevant HLA from cumulative public TCR beta family frequency. Within the response measured ex vivo, HLA-C-restricted CMV-specific TCR beta clonotypes were dominant.

The V and J ends lost 5 bases and 1 base, in that order; junction bases with no gene match: 6. The CDR3 covers 14 residues. Germline assignment: CDR1 SGHDT and CDR2 YYEEEE. TCRdb analysed the reads with MiXCR anew, one entry per CDR3 protein. The sample includes under 200,000 distinct CDR3 sequences, about 20% of them seen just once. As for this clonotype: Its target is unknown.

The receptor's source is a human donor in good health (CMV status not recorded). Some clones in this sample may be carry-over from other donors' samples. The starting material was CD8+ T cells from cultured PBMCs, obtained from culture after CMV antigen stimulation. The chain links TRBV5-6 to TRBJ2-7, with TRBD1 identical over 7 bases. The CDR3 protein is CASRQGQESYEQYF. The CDR3 DNA sequence: TGTGCCAGCAGACAAGGACAGGAGTCCTACGAGCAGTACTTC.